What follows are 10 T cell receptor beta chains derived from one specimen sequenced in a study of blood T cell repertoires in COVID-19. Sequencing used immunoSEQ multiplex PCR; TCRdb keeps in-frame clones, though not all of them. Of some 160,000 clones in the sample, about 77% were seen once. The sample taken for sequencing was peripheral blood. The receptors were gathered from a woman at least 80 years old with acute or convalescent COVID-19.

The rearrangement uses TRBV3-1 (or the pseudogene TRBV3-2) and TRBJ1-4; D is unresolved. Germline CDR1 reads LGHDT; CDR2 reads YNNKEL (reference sequence). The V gene lost 0 bases and the J gene lost 8 bases, with 13 bases spanning the gap. The CDR3 extends over 15 amino acids. The chain's CDR3 is CASSQDPAGREKLFF. CDR3 in DNA: TGTGCCAGCAGCCAAGATCCGGCTGGGAGGGAAAAACTGTTTTTT.

The chain couples TRBV6-6 to TRBJ2-7; tentative D call: TRBD1 (6 bases). With 1 base removed from V and 0 bases from J, the gap between germline ends came to 10 bases. This CDR3 contains 15 residues. The germline CDR1 and CDR2 sequences are MNHNY and SVGAGI (reference sequence). CDR3 nucleotide sequence: TGTGCCAGCAGTTACTTGGCAGGGGCCTCCTACGAGCAGTACTTC. It yields the protein CASSYLAGASYEQYF.

On this clone itself: In the same sample, other DNA sequences code for this CDR3. The chain employs TRBV6-6 and TRBJ1-5; 7 positions agree with TRBD1. Germline V gene lookup returns CDR1 MNHNY and CDR2 SVGAGI (reference sequence). The ends lost 2 bases at V and 4 bases at J; junction bases unmatched: 2. The CDR3 consists of 14 residues. The CDR3 DNA follows: TGTGCCAGCAGTTACGGGACAGAAAATCAGCCCCAGCATTTT. Translation gives CASSYGTENQPQHF.

V is TRBV19 and J is TRBJ1-6, with a possible D match to TRBD1 (5 bases). V was pared by 0 bases and J by 7 bases, with 10 bases between. This CDR3 spans 15 amino acids. Germline CDR1 reads LNHDA; CDR2 reads SQIVND (reference sequence). The CDR3 spells CASSIEGRANSPLHF. In DNA form, the CDR3 reads TGTGCCAGTAGTATAGAGGGCAGGGCCAATTCACCCCTCCACTTT.

The sample holds a few counts of this clone. The gene calls are TRBV6-6 and TRBJ2-7; D is possibly TRBD1 (6 bases). V was cut by 7 bases and J by 4 bases, with 14 bases left in between. Looked up from germline, CDR1 is MNHNY and CDR2 is SVGAGI (reference sequence). CDR3 length: 13 residues. CDR3 in amino acids: CASTSTQGYEQYF. The CDR3 nucleotides are TGTGCCAGCACCTCGACCCAGGGGTACGAGCAGTACTTC.

This clone was found once. V usage is TRBV6-5 and J usage is TRBJ2-7, with D unresolved. V dropped 6 bases and J dropped 0 bases, with 6 bases sitting between them. CDR1 is MNHEY, CDR2 SVGAGI, per germline. This CDR3 contains 12 residues. DNA of the CDR3: TGTGCCAGCAGCCTAGACTCCTACGAGCAGTACTTC. Encoded protein: CASSLDSYEQYF.

CDR3 bases: TGTGCCAGCAAACTGCAAATACGGGACAATGAGCAGTTCTTC. It specifies CASKLQIRDNEQFF. This chain connects TRBV5-4 to TRBJ2-1; D is uncertain. With 6 bases removed from V and 5 bases from J, the gap between germline ends came to 15 bases. This CDR3 comprises 14 residues. Germline-derived CDR1 and CDR2 are SGHNT and YYREEE (reference sequence).

Ten or more counts support this clone. The rearrangement joins TRBV7-2 to TRBJ2-7; TRBD2 aligns across 7 bases. CDR1 and CDR2 (germline): SGHTA, FQGNSA. J was trimmed by 2 bases and V by 5 bases; bases with no gene match: 9. CDR3 length equals 15 residues. Here the CDR3 reads CASSPDGGRAYEQYF. CDR3 sequence (DNA): TGTGCCAGCAGCCCCGACGGGGGGAGGGCCTACGAGCAGTACTTC.

This sequence joins TRBV12-3 or TRBV12-4 and TRBJ2-3; unclear D gene. The CDR3 is 12 residues long. Between the trimmed V and J ends, which lost 3 bases and 7 bases, there was a span of 8 bases. CDR3 sequence (DNA): TGTGCCAGCAGTTTTCTGTCTAATACGCAGTATTTT. It translates to CASSFLSNTQYF.

The chain uses TRBV28 and TRBJ1-6, with D possibly TRBD1 on 6 matching bases. The CDR3 spans 15 residues. From germline, CDR1 is MDHEN and CDR2 SYDVKM. Trimming took off 5 bases at V and 7 bases at J, with 15 bases between the two ends. CDR3 DNA: TGTGCCAGCAGTCCCGGGGGAGGGGGGAATTCACCCCTCCACTTT. Protein product: CASSPGGGGNSPLHF.